A selection of T cell receptor beta chains follows, all from one sample in a study of beta chain features in type 1 diabetes. TCRdb keeps only in-frame clones here, not all; method: immunoSEQ multiplex PCR. The sample includes fewer than 550,000 clones, about an eighth of them seen just once. Sequenced material: naive CD4+ T cells from blood. The receptors come from a young woman in good health. Each CDR3 is given with its conserved first and last residue. The D gene is left open where the match is weak. Not all rows give a size; the values are once, few, many and, for expanded clones, a class.

clone size,D gene,V gene,J gene,CDR3 protein,CDR3 DNA
.,TRBD1,TRBV4-3,TRBJ2-7,CASSQRVSGGAYEQYF,TGCGCCAGCAGCCAAAGGGTATCAGGGGGTGCATACGAGCAGTACTTC
.,TRBD2,TRBV18,TRBJ2-3,CASSPRTSGSSTDTQYF,TGTGCCAGCTCACCACGAACCAGCGGGAGCAGCACAGATACGCAGTATTTT
.,TRBD2,TRBV5-1,TRBJ2-1,CASSLLSGVSYNEQFF,TGCGCCAGCAGCTTGCTCAGCGGGGTGTCCTACAATGAGCAGTTCTTC
.,.,TRBV11-1,TRBJ2-1,CASSRIRERYNEQFF,TGTGCCAGCAGCCGTATCCGAGAGAGGTACAATGAGCAGTTCTTC
.,.,TRBV29-1,TRBJ1-1,CSVKPLAPHTEAFF,TGCAGCGTTAAACCCCTGGCCCCGCACACTGAAGCTTTCTTT
.,.,TRBV2,TRBJ2-5,CASSEALGVQETQYF,TGTGCCAGCAGTGAAGCTTTGGGGGTCCAAGAGACCCAGTACTTC
few,TRBD1,TRBV27,TRBJ2-7,CASPGQGYEQYF,TGTGCCAGTCCGGGACAGGGTTACGAGCAGTACTTC
.,.,TRBV5-1,TRBJ1-1,CASSAVPLNTEAFF,TGCGCCAGCAGCGCTGTACCTTTGAACACTGAAGCTTTCTTT
.,.,TRBV29-1,TRBJ2-3,CSGGGQGPITDTQYF,TGCAGCGGGGGGGGCCAGGGCCCGATCACAGATACGCAGTATTTT
.,.,TRBV5-4,TRBJ2-7,CASSLGVLNSYEQYF,TGTGCCAGCAGCTTGGGTGTCCTGAACTCCTACGAGCAGTACTTC
few,.,TRBV9,TRBJ2-5,CASSVEFETQYF,TGTGCCAGCAGCGTAGAATTTGAGACCCAGTACTTC
few,.,TRBV5-1,TRBJ2-3,CASSSTDTQYF,TGCGCCAGCAGCTCGACAGATACGCAGTATTTT
.,.,TRBV15,TRBJ1-1,CATSRVRDEAFF,TGTGCCACCAGCAGAGTTAGGGATGAAGCTTTCTTT
.,TRBD2,TRBV7-8,TRBJ2-7,CASSYRDYTYEQYF,TGTGCCAGCAGCTACCGGGACTATACATACGAGCAGTACTTC
few,.,TRBV30,TRBJ1-1,CALKKGIGPEAFF,TGTGCCTTAAAAAAAGGGATAGGGCCTGAAGCTTTCTTT
.,TRBD1,TRBV5-1,TRBJ1-2,CASSLGGQVIYGYTF,TGCGCCAGCAGCTTGGGCGGACAGGTGATCTATGGCTACACCTTC
.,.,TRBV7-9,TRBJ2-3,CASSQIRGSTDTQYF,TGTGCCAGCAGCCAAATCAGGGGCTCCACAGATACGCAGTATTTT
few,TRBD2,TRBV7-8,TRBJ2-1,CASSHSGLAGYNEQFF,TGTGCCAGCAGCCATTCGGGACTAGCGGGTTACAATGAGCAGTTCTTC
few,.,TRBV9,TRBJ2-1,CASSVVAQEQFF,TGTGCCAGCAGCGTAGTTGCTCAAGAGCAGTTCTTC
few,TRBD1,TRBV15,TRBJ2-3,CATSRNQGTGENSDTQYF,TGTGCCACCAGCAGAAACCAAGGGACAGGGGAAAACTCAGATACGCAGTATTTT
.,.,TRBV18,TRBJ1-2,CASSPLDSPNYGYTF,TGTGCCAGCTCACCCCTGGACAGCCCTAACTATGGCTACACCTTC
.,.,TRBV15,TRBJ1-1,CATSIRRDTEAFF,TGTGCCACCAGCATTCGTAGGGACACTGAAGCTTTCTTT
many,.,TRBV5-6,TRBJ2-5,CASRFQNRVQETQYF,TGTGCCAGCAGGTTTCAAAACAGGGTCCAAGAGACCCAGTACTTC
few,.,TRBV7-8,TRBJ2-2,CASSLQGRNTGELFF,TGTGCCAGCAGCTTACAAGGGAGGAACACCGGGGAGCTGTTTTTT
few,.,TRBV30,TRBJ1-3,CAWSVLSSGNTIYF,TGTGCCTGGAGTGTCTTGAGCTCTGGAAACACCATATATTTT
few,.,TRBV29-1,TRBJ2-3,CSAGPDTQYF,TGCAGCGCCGGTCCAGATACGCAGTATTTT
once,.,TRBV4-1,TRBJ2-1,CASSQVFHGTAYNEQFF,TGCGCCAGCAGCCAAGTATTCCACGGAACAGCTTACAATGAGCAGTTCTTC
few,.,TRBV29-1,TRBJ2-3,CSVAPRDASTDTQYF,TGCAGCGTTGCCCCAAGGGACGCAAGCACAGATACGCAGTATTTT
.,.,TRBV11-3,TRBJ2-5,CASSLSGPGPGETQYF,TGTGCCAGCAGCTTATCTGGGCCAGGTCCAGGCGAGACCCAGTACTTC
few,.,TRBV20-1,TRBJ2-2,CSAANTGELFF,TGCAGTGCGGCGAACACCGGGGAGCTGTTTTTT
few,.,TRBV7-2,TRBJ2-3,CASSPRTFRPSYTDTQYF,TGTGCCAGCAGCCCTAGGACTTTCCGACCCAGTTACACAGATACGCAGTATTTT
.,.,TRBV7-2,TRBJ2-4,CASSSDSSAKNIQYF,TGTGCCAGCAGCTCGGACTCCTCGGCCAAAAACATTCAGTACTTC
few,.,TRBV20-1,TRBJ1-1,CSAYDITEAFF,TGCAGTGCCTATGACATCACTGAAGCTTTCTTT
few,TRBD2,TRBV5-1,TRBJ2-1,CASSFRGGPGDEQFF,TGCGCCAGCAGCTTCCGCGGGGGGCCCGGCGATGAGCAGTTCTTC
.,.,TRBV28,TRBJ1-2,CASSNPRGAEVYGYTF,TGTGCCAGCAGCAACCCACGGGGGGCAGAAGTCTATGGCTACACCTTC
few,.,TRBV7-8,TRBJ2-7,CASSPPTYSYEQYF,TGTGCCAGCAGCCCGCCAACATACTCCTACGAGCAGTACTTC
.,.,TRBV5-4,TRBJ2-3,CASSPTGSADSTDTQYF,TGTGCCAGCAGCCCAACCGGCTCGGCAGATAGCACAGATACGCAGTATTTT
few,.,TRBV19,TRBJ1-6,CASSKHRDSPLHF,TGTGCCAGTAGTAAACACAGGGATTCACCCCTCCACTTT
.,.,TRBV9,TRBJ2-1,CASSPDRQPQFF,TGTGCCAGCAGCCCCGACAGGCAACCTCAGTTCTTC
few,.,TRBV29-1,TRBJ1-1,CSVDSLTARAFF,TGCAGCGTTGATTCTCTGACTGCTCGCGCTTTCTTT
.,TRBD2,TRBV7-3,TRBJ2-1,CASSLLAGVGNEQFF,TGTGCCAGCAGCTTACTAGCGGGAGTCGGGAATGAGCAGTTCTTC
.,.,TRBV7-8,TRBJ1-2,CASSLAGVYGYTF,TGTGCCAGCAGCTTAGCAGGGGTTTATGGCTACACCTTC
few,TRBD1,TRBV29-1,TRBJ1-1,CSVVTGRTEAFF,TGCAGCGTTGTGACAGGGAGGACTGAAGCTTTCTTT
.,TRBD2,TRBV18,TRBJ2-5,CASSLSLAEGETQYF,TGTGCCAGCTCACTAAGTCTAGCGGAGGGGGAGACCCAGTACTTC
.,.,TRBV11-1,TRBJ2-3,CASSFDSTDTQYF,TGTGCCAGCAGCTTCGACAGCACAGATACGCAGTATTTT
few,.,TRBV4-3,TRBJ2-3,CASSQDLGSGADTQYF,TGCGCCAGCAGCCAAGATCTCGGTAGCGGCGCAGATACGCAGTATTTT
.,TRBD2,TRBV29-1,TRBJ2-1,CSAGLVYNEQFF,TGCAGCGCCGGACTAGTCTACAATGAGCAGTTCTTC
.,.,TRBV29-1,TRBJ2-7,CSVDRWGGESYEQYF,TGCAGCGTTGATAGGTGGGGCGGGGAATCCTACGAGCAGTACTTC
few,.,TRBV9,TRBJ1-1,CASSVEIGRSRFF,TGTGCCAGCAGCGTAGAAATAGGGCGAAGTAGATTCTTT
once,.,TRBV7-9,TRBJ2-7,CASSLGGPGYPSYEQYF,TGTGCCAGCAGCTTAGGGGGCCCAGGGTATCCGTCCTACGAGCAGTACTTC
few,.,TRBV30,TRBJ1-5,CAWRRQGRQPQHF,TGTGCCTGGAGGCGGCAGGGCCGTCAGCCCCAGCATTTT
.,.,TRBV18,TRBJ2-5,CASSPPGVGREASQYF,TGTGCCAGCTCACCACCGGGAGTGGGCAGGGAAGCTTCCCAGTACTTC
few,.,TRBV21-1,TRBJ2-6,CASSRNRHRSWANVLTF,TGTGCCAGCAGCCGCAATCGCCATCGGTCCTGGGCCAACGTCCTGACTTTC